This TCR beta chain appears in the sequencing data of a study of neoadjuvant nivolumab and ipilimumab in lung cancer. Whole-study context: Patients got nivolumab 3 mg/kg on days 1, 15 and 29; combination added ipilimumab 1 mg/kg day 1. Overall study results and limits: TCR richness and clonality were higher in tumors than adjacent uninvolved lung. From pretherapy to surgery, tumor richness and clonality rose with dual therapy.

Germline CDR1 reads SGHAT; CDR2 reads FQNNGV. Trimming removed 2 bases at V and 0 bases at J, with 10 bases between. There are 15 residues in the CDR3. The protocol was immunoSEQ multiplex PCR, while the TCRdb copy is restricted to in-frame clones and leaves out a portion. The sample lists some 43,000 clones, around 88% occurring once. To note about this clone: Its antigen is unidentified.

The chain links TRBV11-2 to TRBJ1-1, with D tentatively TRBD1 (6 bases). This sample comprised blood, obtained before neoadjuvant nivolumab, alone or with ipilimumab. The TCR originated in an adult with non-small cell lung cancer. Some clones in this sample may be carry-over from other donors' samples. CDR3 in DNA: TGTGCCAGCAGCTTAAGGGGGGGAGTGAACACTGAAGCTTTCTTT. Translating gives CASSLRGGVNTEAFF.